This T cell receptor beta chain was sequenced in a study of T cells in localized non-small cell lung cancer. The ends were cut back, 1 base at V and 0 bases at J, with 13 bases in the middle. Germline-derived CDR1 and CDR2 are LGHNA and YSLEER. This CDR3 region has 16 residues. Broader study findings: Longer overall survival accompanied higher blood T cell density. The highest T cell clonality was in uninvolved adjacent lung, above tumor. Heterogeneity cannot be ruled out, as sequencing used one tumor region only.

A remark on this clone: Its antigen is unknown.

Libraries were prepared by immunoSEQ multiplex PCR; TCRdb keeps only in-frame clonotypes and omits some of them. The sample contains around 64,000 clones, 81% of which appear only once. This receptor was identified in a man between 40 and 69 years old with stage II lung adenocarcinoma. This sequence joins TRBV4-3 and TRBJ2-7, with a weak D call TRBD1 (6 bases). The sample was PBMCs, taken before any cancer treatment. Written as DNA, the CDR3 is TGCGCCAGCAGCCAAGGGATCCTGGACAGCTCCTACGAGCAGTACTTC. This gives the protein CASSQGILDSSYEQYF.